This paragraph reports one T cell receptor (beta chain). Its matching antigen is unknown. The J segment lost 11 bases and the V segment lost 3 bases, leaving 11 bases of the junction unmatched. This CDR3 contains 14 residues. Germline assignment: CDR1 LGHNA and CDR2 YNFKEQ. This entry comes from a study of T cells after yellow fever vaccination. About the study: Fractions containing few cells were prepared with SMART-Seq v4 Ultra Low Input. Overall study results and limits: Once the booster was given, most primary-vaccination clones reappeared, at about 97% for CD4 and approximately 88% for CD8. It was the secondary response that reached its peak faster, day 5 versus 15, but it was weaker.

MiXCR, applied by TCRdb to the 5' RACE reads, yields one record per CDR3 protein. Of fewer than 350,000 distinct CDR3 sequences in the sample, more than 8.5% are singletons; the top ten hold about a sixth. The source is a man between 18 and 29 years old who received the YFV17D yellow fever vaccine. This specimen was PBMCs, taken on the day of the first yellow fever vaccination. The chain links TRBV4-2 to TRBJ1-1; 8 positions agree with TRBD1. The DNA of the CDR3 is TGTGCCAGCAGCCAGGGTAGAGGACAGGGCAGCGCTTTCTTT. As protein: CASSQGRGQGSAFF.